This TCR beta chain was captured by sequencing in a study of low-dose radiotherapy and immunotherapy resistance in tumors. The wider study: Treatment consisted of nivolumab 240 mg every two weeks and ipilimumab 1 mg/kg every six weeks, given intravenously to patients. A daily 300 mg dose of oral aspirin was taken by patients for four cycles from cycle 1 day 1.

Both TCRalpha and TCRbeta chains were reverse transcribed with V-gene-specific primers. Using a constant-region primer together with a V-primer adapter, TCRs were subjected to around 20 PCR cycles of amplification. With in vitro transcription, the isolated mRNA was amplified. From the reads, TCRdb called clonotypes with MiXCR, one entry per CDR3 protein. The repertoire holds around 84,000 distinct CDR3 sequences, with around 17% as singletons. Specified time point: after trial treatment. The treatment was: LDRT plus nivolumab, ipilimumab, low-dose cyclophosphamide and aspirin (RACIN trial). Donors received a regimen that comprised nivolumab, ipilimumab, aspirin, low-dose cyclophosphamide and low-dose radiotherapy. V lost 5 bases and J lost 2, with 13 bases in between. This CDR3 comprises 15 residues. Germline V gives CDR1 MNHEY, CDR2 SVGEGT.

The sequence derives from a male donor with prostate cancer. The input for sequencing was PBMCs, taken after low-dose radiotherapy plus immunotherapy. J is TRBJ1-5 and V is TRBV6-2 or TRBV6-3, with D maybe TRBD1 (5 bases). For the CDR3, the DNA is TGTGCCAGCAGTACACAGGCTTCGGGCAATCAGCCCCAGCATTTT. Its translation is CASSTQASGNQPQHF.